This T cell receptor (beta chain) was captured in a study of blood T cell repertoires in COVID-19. Looking at the study overall: Sites across the United States, Italy and Spain contributed samples from acute and convalescent COVID-19. Sources were T cells, B-cell-depleted T cells, or PBMCs; the material itself was cDNA or gDNA.

The germline gives CDR1 LGHDT, CDR2 YNNKEL (reference sequence). V was clipped by 1 base and J by 4 bases, with 10 bases between them. The length of the CDR3 is 14 residues. Original analysis: Nucleated cell number was recorded as an estimate derived from reference gene primer amplification. Measured with immunoSEQ multiplex PCR; TCRdb has only the in-frame clones, and not every one. From that table come the V and J calls and clone size; the DNA was used to work out D and trimming. The table records tens of thousands of clones, around 85% of them present only once. V is TRBV3-1 (or the pseudogene TRBV3-2) and J is TRBJ1-1; possible D gene TRBD1, 5 bases. Sequencing used peripheral blood. The origin of this receptor is a woman aged 55-70 years with acute or convalescent COVID-19. In DNA, the CDR3 is TGTGCCAGCAGCCAAGGCGCAGGGCCCACTGAAGCTTTCTTT. Its translation is CASSQGAGPTEAFF.